These 28 T cell receptor beta chains were all obtained from the same sample, sequenced in a study of T cell responses to AZD1222 COVID-19 vaccine. TCRdb's table, derived via immunoSEQ multiplex PCR, lists solely in-frame clones and lacks some. The profile shows about 270,000 clones, approximately 94% of them singletons. Material: peripheral blood, obtained 28 days after the second AZD1222 dose. Receptor source: an adult who received the AZD1222 COVID-19 vaccine.

This sequence joins TRBV4-1 and TRBJ1-5, with a possible D match to TRBD1 (6 bases). The CDR3 runs to 13 residues. Germline V gene sequence: CDR1 MGHRA, CDR2 YSYEKL. V lost 4 bases to trimming and J lost 6 bases, with 10 bases between them. The CDR3 reads CASSRAQGQPQHF. CDR3 sequence (DNA): TGCGCCAGCAGCCGCGCACAGGGTCAGCCCCAGCATTTT.

This rearrangement joins TRBV18 to TRBJ1-5; D is unresolved. V lost 3 bases to trimming and J lost 6 bases, with 15 bases between them. The germline gives CDR1 KGHSH, CDR2 LQKENI. The CDR3 is made up of 15 amino acids. The CDR3 protein is CASSPFSGEGQPQHF. DNA of the CDR3: TGTGCCAGCTCACCCTTTTCTGGGGAAGGTCAGCCCCAGCATTTT.

The CDR3 DNA follows: TGTGCCAGCAGCTTCCGGACAGGGAGGGATTCACCCCTCCACTTT. It encodes CASSFRTGRDSPLHF. J is TRBJ1-6 and V is TRBV9; 8 bases match TRBD1. The V gene's germline CDR1 is SGDLS and CDR2 YYNGEE. CDR3 size: 15 residues. Trimming removed 4 bases from V and 8 bases from J; junction bases left unmatched: 8. The full variable domain, in which reference TRBV9 and TRBJ1-6 provide the parts outside the CDR3, is DSGVTQTPKHLITATGQRVTLRCSPRSGDLSVYWYQQSLDQGLQFLIQYYNGEERAKGNILERFSAQQFPDLHSELNLSSLELGDSALYFCASSFRTGRDSPLHFGNGTRLTVT.

The chain carries TRBV15 and TRBJ1-2; tentative D call: TRBD1 (6 bases). Trimming removed 5 bases at V and 8 bases at J, with 21 bases between. The CDR3 loop spans 15 amino acids. Per the germline V gene, CDR1 is LNHNV and CDR2 is YYDKDF (reference sequence). CDR3 in amino acids: CATSGLTGGTVGYTF. CDR3 DNA: TGTGCCACCAGCGGCCTGACAGGCGGTACGGTCGGCTACACCTTC.

The chain joins TRBV20-1 to TRBJ2-3; D is unresolved. The V end was cut by 7 bases, the J end by 7 bases, with 9 bases between. Germline CDR1 is DFQATT and CDR2 is SNEGSKA (reference sequence). This CDR3 comprises 10 residues. CDR3 sequence (DNA): TGCAGTGTTGAGAGATATACGCAGTATTTT. Protein: CSVERYTQYF.

The chain employs TRBV2 and TRBJ1-1; D remains unclear. The V end was cut by 3 bases, the J end by 5 bases, with 4 bases between. The length of the CDR3 is 11 residues. Per the germline V gene, CDR1 is SNHLY and CDR2 is FYNNEI. CDR3 in amino acids: CASSEPTEAFF. CDR3 bases: TGTGCCAGCAGTGAGCCGACTGAAGCTTTCTTT.

This sequence joins TRBV28 and TRBJ2-7; D may correspond to TRBD1 or TRBD2 (5 bases each). CDR3 length: 12 amino acids. Trimming took 2 bases from V and 12 from J, leaving 14 bases between them. Germline values: CDR1 MDHEN, CDR2 SYDVKM. In DNA, the CDR3 is TGTGCCAGCAGTTTAGGGGCCCAGGGACCGTACTTC. Amino acid sequence: CASSLGAQGPYF.

The V call is TRBV7-6, the J call TRBJ2-2; TRBD2 might be the D (6 bases). The V gene lost 10 bases and the J gene lost 4 bases, with 19 bases spanning the gap. The length of the CDR3 is 15 residues. In germline, CDR1 is SGHVS, CDR2 FNYEAQ. CDR3 bases: TGTGCCATTCCGAAACTGGCGGGAAGCACCGGGGAGCTGTTTTTT. As protein: CAIPKLAGSTGELFF.

CDR3 sequence: CASSVTGLSYEQYF. In DNA form, the CDR3 reads TGTGCCAGCAGCGTAACGGGTTTATCCTACGAGCAGTACTTC. The rearrangement uses TRBV9 and TRBJ2-7; D uncertain. The germline CDR1 and CDR2 sequences are SGDLS and YYNGEE. The CDR3 loop spans 14 amino acids. Trimming took off 1 base at V and 1 base at J, with 9 bases between the two ends.

This clone was counted a few times. Distinct nucleotide sequences in the sample also encode this CDR3. The CDR3 protein is CASSLNSPLHF. As DNA, the CDR3 is TGTGCCAGCAGTTTAAATTCACCCCTCCACTTT. This chain joins TRBV28 and TRBJ1-6; D uncertain. The CDR3 is made up of 11 amino acids. The germline V gene has CDR1 MDHEN and CDR2 SYDVKM. The V gene lost 2 bases and the J gene lost 7 bases, with 0 bases spanning the gap.

This chain joins TRBV6-1 and TRBJ2-1; the D call may be TRBD1 or TRBD2 (6 bases each). Trimming removed 2 bases at V and 12 bases at J, with 14 bases between. This CDR3 contains 13 residues. Germline V gene data show CDR1 as MNHNS and CDR2 as SASEGT. CDR3 sequence (DNA): TGTGCCAGCAGTGAACTGGGGGGCGCGACGCAGTTCTTC. This encodes CASSELGGATQFF.

This chain connects TRBV19 to TRBJ1-1; TRBD1 matches 7 bases. Germline assignment: CDR1 LNHDA and CDR2 SQIVND (reference sequence). CDR3 length: 13 residues. V gave up 7 bases and J gave up 2 bases; unmatched junction bases: 4. Here the CDR3 reads CASKGQINTEAFF. As DNA, the CDR3 is TGTGCCAGTAAGGGACAGATAAACACTGAAGCTTTCTTT.

The chain carries TRBV18 and TRBJ1-5; maybe TRBD1 (5 bases). V gave up 3 bases and J gave up 1 base, with 10 bases separating them. Per the germline V gene, CDR1 is KGHSH and CDR2 is LQKENI. The CDR3 is made up of 15 amino acids. CDR3 protein: CASSPIQASNQPQHF. CDR3 nucleotide sequence: TGTGCCAGCTCACCGATACAGGCGAGCAATCAGCCCCAGCATTTT.

The chain combines TRBV6-5 with TRBJ1-6; no firm D call. Germline loops: CDR1 MNHEY, CDR2 SVGAGI. The V end lost 5 bases, the J end lost 9 bases, and 14 bases lay between the germline ends. The CDR3 consists of 14 residues. The CDR3 region is CASSTLDPSSPLHF. The DNA for the CDR3 is TGTGCCAGCAGTACCTTGGACCCTTCTTCACCCCTCCACTTT.

V and J are TRBV7-6 and TRBJ1-4; D is uncertain. The V end lost 1 base, the J end lost 5 bases, and 14 bases lay between the germline ends. Germline V lookup: CDR1 SGHVS, CDR2 FNYEAQ. The CDR3 is made up of 16 amino acids. CDR3 amino acids: CASSLGMGGINEKLFF. The CDR3 DNA follows: TGTGCCAGCAGCTTAGGCATGGGAGGGATAAATGAAAAACTGTTTTTT.

The chain joins TRBV27 to TRBJ2-5; TRBD2 aligns across 8 bases. The CDR3 has 13 residues. CDR1 MNHEY and CDR2 SMNVEV come from the germline V gene (reference sequence). V gave up 3 bases and J gave up 3 bases; unmatched junction bases: 0. Written as DNA, the CDR3 is TGTGCCAGCAGTTTCGGGGGGGAAGAGACCCAGTACTTC. Its protein product is CASSFGGEETQYF.

The genes are TRBV2 and TRBJ2-3; no definite D call. The CDR3 length is 14 residues. With 4 bases removed from V and 2 bases from J, the gap between germline ends came to 10 bases. Germline V CDR1 and CDR2: SNHLY, FYNNEI. The DNA for the CDR3 is TGTGCCAGCAGTGCAGCCTTTTACACAGATACGCAGTATTTT. Residues: CASSAAFYTDTQYF.

The chain combines TRBV3-1 (or the pseudogene TRBV3-2) with TRBJ1-1; D unresolved. V dropped 7 bases and J dropped 1 base, with 13 bases sitting between them. This CDR3 is built from 14 residues. CDR1 is LGHDT and CDR2 is YNNKEL in the germline V gene (reference sequence). Here the CDR3 reads CASTSGGRNTEAFF. CDR3 DNA: TGTGCCAGCACCTCAGGAGGGCGGAACACTGAAGCTTTCTTT.

The V and J genes are TRBV12-3 or TRBV12-4 and TRBJ2-2; a weak D match, TRBD1 (6 bases). The CDR3 spans 13 residues. The germline V and J ends were trimmed by 5 bases and 5 bases, with 9 bases remaining between them. The CDR3 nucleotides read TGTGCCAGCAGTATAGGACAGACCGGGGAGCTGTTTTTT. This sequence encodes CASSIGQTGELFF.

The chain couples TRBV5-1 to TRBJ2-3; 7 bases map to TRBD2. The V gene's germline CDR1 is SGHRS and CDR2 YFSETQ. V dropped 2 bases and J dropped 1; count of bases not matched to a gene: 4. The CDR3 covers 15 residues. The CDR3 DNA reads as TGCGCCAGCAGCTTCCTGAGCGGGGGCACAGATACGCAGTATTTT. This sequence encodes CASSFLSGGTDTQYF.

The V gene is TRBV28, the J gene TRBJ1-4; no clear D gene. Between the trimmed V and J ends, which lost 2 bases and 4 bases, there was a span of 8 bases. CDR3 length: 14 amino acids. Germline V CDR1 and CDR2: MDHEN, SYDVKM. CDR3: CASSLPKINEKLFF. The CDR3 nucleotides are TGTGCCAGCAGTTTACCAAAAATTAATGAAAAACTGTTTTTT.

The V gene is TRBV7-3, the J gene TRBJ2-1; tentatively, D is TRBD1 or TRBD2 (5 bases each). CDR1 and CDR2 from the germline V gene are SGHTA and FQGTGA. CDR3 length: 15 amino acids. The V and J ends lost 3 bases and 3 bases respectively, with 12 bases between them. Here the CDR3 reads CASSLGPIDYNEQFF. DNA of the CDR3: TGTGCCAGCAGCTTGGGACCGATAGACTACAATGAGCAGTTCTTC.

The rearrangement joins TRBV4-2 to TRBJ2-7; the D is unclear. This CDR3 region has 13 residues. CDR1 and CDR2 (germline): LGHNA, YNFKEQ. Trimming took 5 bases from V and 3 from J, leaving 11 bases between them. Here the CDR3 reads CASSSRLDYEQYF. In DNA form, the CDR3 reads TGTGCCAGCAGCTCCCGCCTCGACTACGAGCAGTACTTC.

A word on this clone: One end of the junction does not line up with germline, which may come from a read error. The chain carries TRBV28 and TRBJ1-2; no firm D call. This CDR3 region has 14 residues. CDR1 is MDHEN and CDR2 is SYDVKM in the germline V gene. CDR3 DNA sequence: TGTGCCAGCACTTTAGGGAATACACCCTATGGCTACACCTTC. It is translated as CASTLGNTPYGYTF.

The chain combines TRBV5-6 with TRBJ1-6; 11 bases align to TRBD1. The CDR3 is 17 amino acids. Germline CDR1 is SGHDT and CDR2 is YYEEEE. V lost 4 bases and J lost 7; bases outside the gene matches: 10. CDR3 DNA sequence: TGTGCCAGCAGCGCGCCGGGACAGGGGGAAAGAAATTCACCCCTCCACTTT. Translated, it gives CASSAPGQGERNSPLHF.

V is TRBV19 and J is TRBJ2-3, with a possible D match to TRBD1 (6 bases). The CDR3 has 14 amino acids. Per germline, CDR1 LNHDA and CDR2 SQIVND (reference sequence). V gave up 4 bases and J gave up 4 bases, with 12 bases separating them. CDR3: CASSKQGSPDTQYF. The CDR3 region has the DNA TGTGCCAGTAGTAAACAGGGATCGCCAGATACGCAGTATTTT.

The chain couples TRBV4-1 to TRBJ1-5; D uncertain. V was trimmed by 0 bases and J by 9 bases, leaving 12 bases between them. The CDR3 contains 14 residues. Germline V lookup: CDR1 MGHRA, CDR2 YSYEKL. The CDR3 coding sequence is TGCGCCAGCAGCCAAGAGCCCAGCGCGGGGCCCCAGCATTTT. Translating gives CASSQEPSAGPQHF.

This chain links TRBV6-5 with TRBJ2-4; D may be TRBD2 (5 bases). The CDR3 length is 15 residues. Trimming pared 0 bases from V and 8 bases from J, leaving 14 bases between. Germline-derived CDR1 and CDR2 are MNHEY and SVGAGI. This CDR3 is CASSYSGLGQDIQYF. The CDR3 nucleotides are TGTGCCAGCAGTTACTCCGGACTTGGCCAGGACATTCAGTACTTC.